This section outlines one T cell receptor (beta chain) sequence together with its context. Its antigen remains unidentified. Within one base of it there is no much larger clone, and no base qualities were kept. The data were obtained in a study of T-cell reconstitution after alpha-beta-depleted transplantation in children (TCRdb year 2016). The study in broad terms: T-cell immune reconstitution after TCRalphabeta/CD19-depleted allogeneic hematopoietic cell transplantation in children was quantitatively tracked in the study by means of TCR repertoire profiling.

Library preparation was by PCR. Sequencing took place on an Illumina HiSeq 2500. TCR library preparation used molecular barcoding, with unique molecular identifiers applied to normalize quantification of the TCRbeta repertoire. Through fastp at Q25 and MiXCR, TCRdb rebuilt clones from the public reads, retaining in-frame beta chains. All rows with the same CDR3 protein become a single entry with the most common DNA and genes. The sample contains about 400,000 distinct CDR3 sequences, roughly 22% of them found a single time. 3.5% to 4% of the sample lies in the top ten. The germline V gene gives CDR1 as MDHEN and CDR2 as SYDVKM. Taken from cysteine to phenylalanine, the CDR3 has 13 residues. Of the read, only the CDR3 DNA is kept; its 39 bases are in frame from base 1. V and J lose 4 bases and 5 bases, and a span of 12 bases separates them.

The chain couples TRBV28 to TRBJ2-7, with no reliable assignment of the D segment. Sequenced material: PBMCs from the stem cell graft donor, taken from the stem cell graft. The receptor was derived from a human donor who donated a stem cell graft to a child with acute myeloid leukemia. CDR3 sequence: CASSSPGEHEQYF. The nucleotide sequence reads TGTGCCAGCAGTTCCCCGGGTGAACACGAGCAGTACTTC.